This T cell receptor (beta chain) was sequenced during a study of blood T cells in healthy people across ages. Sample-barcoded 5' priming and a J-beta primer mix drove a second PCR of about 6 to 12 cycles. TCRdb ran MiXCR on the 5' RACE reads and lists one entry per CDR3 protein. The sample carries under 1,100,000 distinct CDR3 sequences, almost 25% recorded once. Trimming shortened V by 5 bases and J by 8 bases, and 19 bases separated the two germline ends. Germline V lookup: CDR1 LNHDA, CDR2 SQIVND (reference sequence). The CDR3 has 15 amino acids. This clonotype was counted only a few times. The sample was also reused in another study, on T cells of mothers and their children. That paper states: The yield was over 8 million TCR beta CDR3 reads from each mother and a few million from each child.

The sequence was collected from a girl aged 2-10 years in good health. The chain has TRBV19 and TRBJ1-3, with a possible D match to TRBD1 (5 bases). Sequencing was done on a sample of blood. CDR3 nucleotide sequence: TGTGCCAGTAGTGAAATGGAGGGGCGTGCGGACACCATATATTTT. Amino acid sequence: CASSEMEGRADTIYF. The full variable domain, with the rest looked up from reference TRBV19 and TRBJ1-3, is DGGITQSPKYLFRKEGQNVTLSCEQNLNHDAMYWYRQDPGQGLRLIYYSQIVNDFQKGDIAEGYSVSREKKESFPLTVTSAQKNPTAFYLCASSEMEGRADTIYFGEGSWLTVV.